This entry is about one TCR beta chain. The record originates from a study of cytomegalovirus exposure and HLA in healthy donors. PCR involved 60 Vbeta and 13 Jbeta primers. TCRdb keeps only in-frame clones here, not all; method: immunoSEQ multiplex PCR. The repertoire holds 100,000 to 150,000 clones, with roughly 75% as singletons. With 1 base removed from V and 4 bases from J, the gap between germline ends came to 5 bases. Germline-derived CDR1 and CDR2 are GTSNPN and SVGIG (reference sequence). CDR3 length: 12 residues. At the time of sampling, donors were nominally healthy, though unrecorded immune exposures were likely.

This receptor was identified in a woman in her fifties or sixties in good health and CMV-seronegative. The V and J genes are TRBV30 and TRBJ1-5; no definite D call. Source material: PBMCs. The CDR3 region is CAWSESNQPQHF. CDR3 sequence (DNA): TGTGCCTGGAGTGAGAGTAATCAGCCCCAGCATTTT. The variable domain in full, with the rest retrieved from reference TRBV30 and TRBJ1-5, is SQTIHQWPATLVQPVGSPLSLECTVEGTSNPNLYWYRQAAGRGLQLLFYSVGIGQISSEVPQNLSASRPQDRQFILSSKKLLLSDSGFYLCAWSESNQPQHFGDGTRLSIL.